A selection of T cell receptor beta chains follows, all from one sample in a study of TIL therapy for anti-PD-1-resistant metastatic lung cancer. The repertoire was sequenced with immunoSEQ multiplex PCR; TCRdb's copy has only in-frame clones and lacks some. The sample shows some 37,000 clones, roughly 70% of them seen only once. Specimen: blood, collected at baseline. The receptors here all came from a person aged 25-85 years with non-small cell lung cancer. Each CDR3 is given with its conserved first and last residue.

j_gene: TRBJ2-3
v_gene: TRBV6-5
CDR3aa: CASTAYGQEYF

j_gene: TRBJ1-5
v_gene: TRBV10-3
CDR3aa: CAISEGAQANQPQHF

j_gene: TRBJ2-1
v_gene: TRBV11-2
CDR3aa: CASSMSAGRGAEQFF

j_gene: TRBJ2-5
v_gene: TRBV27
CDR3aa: CASSPLSSGTAPDETQYF

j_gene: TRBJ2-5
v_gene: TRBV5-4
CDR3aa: CASSLVSETQYF

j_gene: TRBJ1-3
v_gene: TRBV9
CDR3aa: CASSVETGSGNTIYF

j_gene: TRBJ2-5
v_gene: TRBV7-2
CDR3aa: CASSLGTVQETQYF

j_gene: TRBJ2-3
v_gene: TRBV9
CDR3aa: CASSPGGPSTDTQYF

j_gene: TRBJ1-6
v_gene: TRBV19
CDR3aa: CASSTRGGFSPLHF

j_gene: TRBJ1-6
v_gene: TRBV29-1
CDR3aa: CSVEDHTGSPLHF

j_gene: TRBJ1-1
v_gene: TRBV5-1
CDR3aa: CASSSEGGRTEAFF

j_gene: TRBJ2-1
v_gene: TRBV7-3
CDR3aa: CASSLGRVNEQFF

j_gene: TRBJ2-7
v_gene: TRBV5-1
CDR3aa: CASSYPTASGEQYF